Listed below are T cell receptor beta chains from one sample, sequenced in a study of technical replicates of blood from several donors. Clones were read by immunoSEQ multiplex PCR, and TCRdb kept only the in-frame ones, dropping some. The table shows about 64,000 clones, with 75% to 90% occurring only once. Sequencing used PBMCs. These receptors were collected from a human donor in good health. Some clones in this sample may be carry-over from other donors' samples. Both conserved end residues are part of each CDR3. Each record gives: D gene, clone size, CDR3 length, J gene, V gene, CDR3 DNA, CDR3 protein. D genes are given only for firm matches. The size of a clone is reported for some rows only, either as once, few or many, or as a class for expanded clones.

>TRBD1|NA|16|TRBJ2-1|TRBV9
TGTGCCAGCAGCGTAGAGTGGACAGGAGTATACAATGAGCAGTTCTTC
CASSVEWTGVYNEQFF
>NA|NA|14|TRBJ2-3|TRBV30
TGTGCCTGGGACGGGGGTACCGGCGGGGATACGCAGTATTTT
CAWDGGTGGDTQYF
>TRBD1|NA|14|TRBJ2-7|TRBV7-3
TGTGCCAGCAGCCCGGGACAGGAAAGGAGCGAGCAGTACTTC
CASSPGQERSEQYF
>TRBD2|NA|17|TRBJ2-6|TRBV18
TGTGCCAGCTCAATCCAGCGGGGGGGGTCTGGGGCCAACGTCCTGACTTTC
CASSIQRGGSGANVLTF
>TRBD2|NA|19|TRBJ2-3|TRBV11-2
TGTGCCAGCAGCCCCGGAACAGCTGGGACTAGCGGGAGAGGGGCTACGCAGTATTTT
CASSPGTAGTSGRGATQYF
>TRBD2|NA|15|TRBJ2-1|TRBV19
TGTGCCAGTAGGCAGACTAGCGGGGGATACAATGAGCAGTTCTTC
CASRQTSGGYNEQFF
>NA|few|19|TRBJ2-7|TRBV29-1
TGCAGCGTTCCACACCGGAGACCGGTCCCGACGATATTAACCTACGAGCAGTACTTC
CSVPHRRPVPTILTYEQYF
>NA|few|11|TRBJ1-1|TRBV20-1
TGCAGTGCTAGGGGGCACGTAGAAGCTTTCTTT
CSARGHVEAFF
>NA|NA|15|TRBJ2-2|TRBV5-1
TGCGCCAGCAGCTTAGCAGGATGGGACACCGGGGAGCTGTTTTTT
CASSLAGWDTGELFF
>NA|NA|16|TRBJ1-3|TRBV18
TGTGCCAGCTCACCGGTCCTGGGGGCGCGCGGAAACACCATATATTTT
CASSPVLGARGNTIYF
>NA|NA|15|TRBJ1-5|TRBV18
TGTGCCAGCTCACCACCGGGGGGGGGCAATCAGCCCCAGCATTTT
CASSPPGGGNQPQHF
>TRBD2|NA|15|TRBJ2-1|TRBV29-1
TGCAGCGTTGTAAGACTAGCGGGAGGCAACAATGAGCAGTTCTTC
CSVVRLAGGNNEQFF
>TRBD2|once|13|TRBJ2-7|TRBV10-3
TGTGCCATGTCACGGACTAGCTCCTACGAGCAGTACTTC
CAMSRTSSYEQYF
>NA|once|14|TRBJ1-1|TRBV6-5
TGTGCCAGCAGTTCAAAACAACAGGGCTTTACAGCTTTCTTT
CASSSKQQGFTAFF
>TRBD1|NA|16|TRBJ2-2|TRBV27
TGTGCCAGCAGTACTAGGACAGGGGTATGGCCCGGGGAGCTGTTTTTT
CASSTRTGVWPGELFF
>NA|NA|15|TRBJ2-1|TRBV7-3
TGTGCCAGCAGCTTAATCTCAGGGTCCTACAATGAGCAGTTCTTC
CASSLISGSYNEQFF
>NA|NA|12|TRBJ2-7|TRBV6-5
TGTGCCAGCAATCGGGGCTCCTACGAGCAGTACTTC
CASNRGSYEQYF
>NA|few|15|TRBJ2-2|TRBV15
TGTGCCACCAGCAGTTTTACAGTATGGGCCGGGGAGCTGTTTTTT
CATSSFTVWAGELFF
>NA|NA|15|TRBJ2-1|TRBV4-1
TGCGCCAGCAGCCACCCGGTGAGCTCCTACAATGAGCAGTTCTTC
CASSHPVSSYNEQFF
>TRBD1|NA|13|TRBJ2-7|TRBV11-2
TGTGCCAGCAGCATGGACAGGGTTTACGAGCAGTACTTC
CASSMDRVYEQYF
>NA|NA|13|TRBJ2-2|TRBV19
TGTGCCAGTAGCCACGGACAGACCGGGGAGCTGTTTTTT
CASSHGQTGELFF
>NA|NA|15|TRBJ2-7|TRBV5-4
TGTGCCAGCAGCTTGGGTGGGAGCGCTAACTACGAGCAGTACTTC
CASSLGGSANYEQYF
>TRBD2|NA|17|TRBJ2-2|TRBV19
TGTGCCAGTACCCTCCTCGGAGCGGGAGAAGTGGCCGGGGAGCTGTTTTTT
CASTLLGAGEVAGELFF
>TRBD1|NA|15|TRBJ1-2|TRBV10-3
TGTGCCATCAGTGAGGCGTCGGACAGGGTGGTTGGCTACACCTTC
CAISEASDRVVGYTF
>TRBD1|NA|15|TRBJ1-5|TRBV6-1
TGTGCCAGCAGTGGGGGGAGACAAGGGGGCCAGCCCCAGCATTTT
CASSGGRQGGQPQHF
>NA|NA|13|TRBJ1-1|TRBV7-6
TGTGCCAGCAGCTCGACCTGGACTGGCGAAGCTTTCTTT
CASSSTWTGEAFF
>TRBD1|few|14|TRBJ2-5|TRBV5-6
TGTGCCAGCAGCCGGACAGGGCCGGGGGAGACCCAGTACTTC
CASSRTGPGETQYF
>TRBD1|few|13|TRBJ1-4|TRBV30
TGTGCCTGGGGGACAGGGAAAAATGAAAAACTGTTTTTT
CAWGTGKNEKLFF
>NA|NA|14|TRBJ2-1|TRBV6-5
TGTGCCAGCAGATCCCGGGACTGGGACAATGAGCAGTTCTTC
CASRSRDWDNEQFF
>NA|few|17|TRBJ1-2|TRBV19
TGTGCCAGTACACCCCCGGGCGAGGGGGGGGGTAACTATGGCTACACCTTC
CASTPPGEGGGNYGYTF
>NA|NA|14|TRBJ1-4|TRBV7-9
TGTGCCAGCAGCAACGACGGGGGGCATGAAAAACTGTTTTTT
CASSNDGGHEKLFF
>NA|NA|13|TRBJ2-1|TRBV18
TGTGCCAGCTCACCAATACTAGACAATGAGCAGTTCTTC
CASSPILDNEQFF
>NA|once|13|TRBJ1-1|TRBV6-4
TGTGCCAGCAGTACAGGGCTGAACACTGAAGCTTTCTTT
CASSTGLNTEAFF
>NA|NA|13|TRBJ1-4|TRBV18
TGTGCCAGCTCAGCTCGACAGAATGAAAAACTGTTTTTT
CASSARQNEKLFF
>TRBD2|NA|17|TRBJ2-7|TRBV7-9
TGTGCCAGCAGCTTAACTAGCGGGAGGTCAAGCTCCTACGAGCAGTACTTC
CASSLTSGRSSSYEQYF
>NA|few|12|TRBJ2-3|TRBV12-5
TGTGCTAGCGGAAGCGGAACAGATACGCAGTATTTT
CASGSGTDTQYF
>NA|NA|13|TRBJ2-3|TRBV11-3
TGTGCCAGCAGCCAGGAGGCGAAAGATACGCAGTATTTT
CASSQEAKDTQYF
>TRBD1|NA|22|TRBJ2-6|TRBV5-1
TGCGCCAGCAGACTACCACCGCTTCGGGACAGGGAATTATTAGCTGGGGCCAACGTCCTGACTTTC
CASRLPPLRDRELLAGANVLTF
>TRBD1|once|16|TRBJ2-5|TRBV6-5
TGTGCCAGCAGTTATGCGGCGGGGACAGGGTTGGGAACCCAGTACTTC
CASSYAAGTGLGTQYF
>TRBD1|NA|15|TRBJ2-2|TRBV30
TGTGCCTGGAAGGGGGCGTGGGTCGAAGGCGGGGAGCTGTTTTTT
CAWKGAWVEGGELFF
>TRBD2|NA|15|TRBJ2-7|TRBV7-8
TGTGCCAGCAGCCCGACTAGCGGGAGATTTTACGAGCAGTACTTC
CASSPTSGRFYEQYF
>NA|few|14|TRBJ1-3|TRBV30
TGTGCCTGGAAACAGGCCCGCTCTGGAAACACCATATATTTT
CAWKQARSGNTIYF
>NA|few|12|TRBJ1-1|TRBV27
TGTGCCAGCAGTTTGGCCGGCGGGGAAGCTTTCTTT
CASSLAGGEAFF
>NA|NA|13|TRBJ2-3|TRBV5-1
TGCGCCAGCAGCGTATTAGCTGGAGATACGCAGTATTTT
CASSVLAGDTQYF
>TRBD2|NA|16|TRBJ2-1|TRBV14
TGTGCCAGCAGCCAAGAAAGGCGGGGGGCGAGGAATGAGCAGTTCTTC
CASSQERRGARNEQFF